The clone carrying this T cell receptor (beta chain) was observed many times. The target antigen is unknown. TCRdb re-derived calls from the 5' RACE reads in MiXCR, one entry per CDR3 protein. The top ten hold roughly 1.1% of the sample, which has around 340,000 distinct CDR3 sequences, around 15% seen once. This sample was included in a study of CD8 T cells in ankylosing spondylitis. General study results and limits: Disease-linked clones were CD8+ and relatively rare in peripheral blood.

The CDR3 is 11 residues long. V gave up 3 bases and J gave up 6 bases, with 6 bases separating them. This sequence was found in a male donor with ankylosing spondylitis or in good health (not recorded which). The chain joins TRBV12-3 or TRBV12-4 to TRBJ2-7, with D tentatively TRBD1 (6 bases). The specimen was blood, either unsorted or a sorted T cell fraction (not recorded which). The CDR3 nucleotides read TGTGCCAGCAGTTTGGGGGCCGAGCAGTACTTC. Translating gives CASSLGAEQYF.